Below, one T cell receptor beta chain is given with its context. Its target is not known. The CDR3 runs to 11 residues. The germline V gene encodes CDR1 MDHEN and CDR2 SYDVKM. The data belong to a study of T cells expressing NK-cell markers. Background on the study: Seven HCMV-seropositive donors and one seronegative donor made up the eight sequenced donors.

TCRdb reanalyzed the 5' RACE reads, giving one entry per CDR3 protein sequence and no DNA. The data show 550,000 or so distinct CDR3 sequences, and the top ten clones hold approximately 3.6%. Findings and limits, study-wide: In a handful of donors, dominant CD3+CD56+NKG2C+ clones formed roughly 1.0-7.5% of CD8+ cells.

The clonotype comes from a man aged 18 to 30 in good health. The sequencing sample was made of blood T cells: a sorted CD56 or NKG2C T cell subset, CD4+ or CD8+ T cells, or bulk PBMC T cells (not recorded which). The gene calls are TRBV28 and TRBJ2-1. CDR3 amino acids: CASSSIGEQFF.